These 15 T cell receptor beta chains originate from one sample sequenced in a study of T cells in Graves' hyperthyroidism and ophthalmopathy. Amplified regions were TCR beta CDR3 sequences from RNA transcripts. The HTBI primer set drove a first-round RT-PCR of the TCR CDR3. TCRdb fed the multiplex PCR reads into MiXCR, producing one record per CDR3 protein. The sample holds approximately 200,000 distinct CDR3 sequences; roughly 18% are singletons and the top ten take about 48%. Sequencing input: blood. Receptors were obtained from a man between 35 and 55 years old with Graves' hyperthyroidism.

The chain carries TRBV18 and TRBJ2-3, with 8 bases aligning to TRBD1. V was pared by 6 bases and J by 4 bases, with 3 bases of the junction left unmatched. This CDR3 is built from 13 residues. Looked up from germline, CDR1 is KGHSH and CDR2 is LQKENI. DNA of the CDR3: TGTGCCAGCTCCCAGGGGGCATCAGATACGCAGTATTTT. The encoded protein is CASSQGASDTQYF.

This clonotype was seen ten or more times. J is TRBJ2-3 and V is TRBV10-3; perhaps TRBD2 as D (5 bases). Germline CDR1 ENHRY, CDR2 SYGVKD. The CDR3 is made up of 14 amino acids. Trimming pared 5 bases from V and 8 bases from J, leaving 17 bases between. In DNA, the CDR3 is TGTGCCATCAGTTCTTCTTCACTAGAGGCTACGCAGTATTTT. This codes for CAISSSSLEATQYF.

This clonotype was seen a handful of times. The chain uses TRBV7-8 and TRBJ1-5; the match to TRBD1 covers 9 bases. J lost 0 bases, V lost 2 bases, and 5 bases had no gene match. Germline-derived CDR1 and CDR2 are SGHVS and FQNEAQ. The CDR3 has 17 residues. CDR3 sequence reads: CASSLSGTGYSNQPQHF. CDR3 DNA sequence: TGTGCCAGCAGCTTATCGGGGACAGGGTATAGCAATCAGCCCCAGCATTTT.

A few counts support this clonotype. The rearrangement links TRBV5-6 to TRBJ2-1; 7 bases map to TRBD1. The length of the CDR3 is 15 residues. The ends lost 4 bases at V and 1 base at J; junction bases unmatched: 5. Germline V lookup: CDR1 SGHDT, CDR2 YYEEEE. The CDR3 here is CASSRTGESYNEQFF. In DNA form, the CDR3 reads TGTGCCAGCAGCCGAACAGGGGAATCCTACAATGAGCAGTTCTTC.

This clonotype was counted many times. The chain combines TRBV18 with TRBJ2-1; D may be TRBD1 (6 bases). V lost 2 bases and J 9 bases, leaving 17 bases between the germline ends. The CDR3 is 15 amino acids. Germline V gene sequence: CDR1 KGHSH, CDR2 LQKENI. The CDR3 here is CASSPSGTYFGEQFF. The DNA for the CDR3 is TGTGCCAGCTCACCATCCGGGACATATTTTGGTGAGCAGTTCTTC.

The CDR3 reads CATAGQNTGELFF. The DNA for the CDR3 is TGTGCCACAGCAGGGCAGAACACCGGGGAGCTGTTTTTT. The chain recombines TRBV6-1 with TRBJ2-2, with D possibly TRBD1 on 5 matching bases. The germline V gene has CDR1 MNHNS and CDR2 SASEGT. The CDR3 runs to 13 residues. The germline V and J ends were trimmed by 10 bases and 1 base, with 10 bases remaining between them.

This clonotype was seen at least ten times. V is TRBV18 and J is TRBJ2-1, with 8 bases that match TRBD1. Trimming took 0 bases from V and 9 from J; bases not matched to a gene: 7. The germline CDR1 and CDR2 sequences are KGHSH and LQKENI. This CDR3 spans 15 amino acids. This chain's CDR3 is CASSPPRQGIGEQFF. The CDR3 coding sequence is TGTGCCAGCTCACCACCGAGACAGGGGATCGGTGAGCAGTTCTTC.

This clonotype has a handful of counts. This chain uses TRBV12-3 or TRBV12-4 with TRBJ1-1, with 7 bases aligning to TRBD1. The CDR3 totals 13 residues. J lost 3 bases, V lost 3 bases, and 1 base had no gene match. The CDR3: CASSFGQDTEAFF. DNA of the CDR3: TGTGCCAGCAGTTTCGGACAGGACACTGAAGCTTTCTTT.

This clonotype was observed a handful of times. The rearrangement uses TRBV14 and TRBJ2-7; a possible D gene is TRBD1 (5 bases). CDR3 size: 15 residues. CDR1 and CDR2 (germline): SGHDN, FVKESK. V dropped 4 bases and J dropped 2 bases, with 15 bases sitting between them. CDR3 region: CASSPLLTGTYEQYF. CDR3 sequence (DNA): TGTGCCAGCAGCCCCTTGCTAACAGGCACCTACGAGCAGTACTTC. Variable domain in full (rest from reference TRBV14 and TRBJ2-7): EAGVTQFPSHSVIEKGQTVTLRCDPISGHDNLYWYRRVMGKEIKFLLHFVKESKQDESGMPNNRFLAERTGGTYSTLKVQPAELEDSGVYFCASSPLLTGTYEQYFGPGTRLTVT.

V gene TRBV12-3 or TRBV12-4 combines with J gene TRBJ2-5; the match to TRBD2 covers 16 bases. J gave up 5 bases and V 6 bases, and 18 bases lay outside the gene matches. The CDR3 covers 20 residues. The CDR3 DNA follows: TGTGCCAGCAGATATGGGACTAGCGGGGGGGCGGGACGGATAATGGAGACCCAGTACTTC. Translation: CASRYGTSGGAGRIMETQYF.

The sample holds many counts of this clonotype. CDR3 DNA sequence: TGTGCCACCAGCAGAGATCGAGCAGGGGAAAAACTGTTTTTT. It translates to CATSRDRAGEKLFF. The chain carries TRBV15 and TRBJ1-4; perhaps TRBD1 as D (5 bases). Germline CDR1 and CDR2: LNHNV and YYDKDF (reference sequence). The CDR3 spans 14 residues. The V end lost 0 bases, the J end lost 8 bases, and 10 bases lay between the germline ends.

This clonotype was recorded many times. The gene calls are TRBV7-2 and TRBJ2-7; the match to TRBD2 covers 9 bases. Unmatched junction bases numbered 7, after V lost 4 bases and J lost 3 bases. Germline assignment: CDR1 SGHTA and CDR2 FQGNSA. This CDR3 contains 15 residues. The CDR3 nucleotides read TGTGCCAGCAGCTACCTTAGCGGGGGAATCTACGAGCAGTACTTC. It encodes CASSYLSGGIYEQYF.

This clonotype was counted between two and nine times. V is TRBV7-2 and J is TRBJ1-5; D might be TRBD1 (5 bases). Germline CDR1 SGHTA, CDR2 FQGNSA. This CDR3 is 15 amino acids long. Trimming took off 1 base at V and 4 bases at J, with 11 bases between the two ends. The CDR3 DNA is TGTGCCAGCAGCTTAGAGCAGGGCCTTAATCAGCCCCAGCATTTT. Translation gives CASSLEQGLNQPQHF. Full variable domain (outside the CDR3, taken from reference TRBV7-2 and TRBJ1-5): GAGVSQSPSNKVTEKGKDVELRCDPISGHTALYWYRQSLGQGLEFLIYFQGNSAPDKSGLPSDRFSAERTGGSVSTLTIQRTQQEDSAVYLCASSLEQGLNQPQHFGDGTRLSIL.

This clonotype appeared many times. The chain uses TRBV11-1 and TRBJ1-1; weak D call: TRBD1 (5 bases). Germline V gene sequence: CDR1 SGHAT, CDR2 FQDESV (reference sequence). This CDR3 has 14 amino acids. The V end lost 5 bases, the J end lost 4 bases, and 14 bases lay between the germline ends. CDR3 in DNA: TGTGCCAGCAGCCCAGGGCTGGGGGGCACTGAAGCTTTCTTT. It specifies CASSPGLGGTEAFF.

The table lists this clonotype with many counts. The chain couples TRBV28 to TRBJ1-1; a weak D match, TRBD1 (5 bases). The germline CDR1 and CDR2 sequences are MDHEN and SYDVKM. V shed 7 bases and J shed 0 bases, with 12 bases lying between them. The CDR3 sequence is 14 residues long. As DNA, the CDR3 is TGTGCCAGCACCAGAGACAGCATGAACACTGAAGCTTTCTTT. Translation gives CASTRDSMNTEAFF. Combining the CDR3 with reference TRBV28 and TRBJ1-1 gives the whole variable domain DVKVTQSSRYLVKRTGEKVFLECVQDMDHENMFWYRQDPGLGLRLIYFSYDVKMKEKGDIPEGYSVSREKKERFSLILESASTNQTSMYLCASTRDSMNTEAFFGQGTRLTVV.